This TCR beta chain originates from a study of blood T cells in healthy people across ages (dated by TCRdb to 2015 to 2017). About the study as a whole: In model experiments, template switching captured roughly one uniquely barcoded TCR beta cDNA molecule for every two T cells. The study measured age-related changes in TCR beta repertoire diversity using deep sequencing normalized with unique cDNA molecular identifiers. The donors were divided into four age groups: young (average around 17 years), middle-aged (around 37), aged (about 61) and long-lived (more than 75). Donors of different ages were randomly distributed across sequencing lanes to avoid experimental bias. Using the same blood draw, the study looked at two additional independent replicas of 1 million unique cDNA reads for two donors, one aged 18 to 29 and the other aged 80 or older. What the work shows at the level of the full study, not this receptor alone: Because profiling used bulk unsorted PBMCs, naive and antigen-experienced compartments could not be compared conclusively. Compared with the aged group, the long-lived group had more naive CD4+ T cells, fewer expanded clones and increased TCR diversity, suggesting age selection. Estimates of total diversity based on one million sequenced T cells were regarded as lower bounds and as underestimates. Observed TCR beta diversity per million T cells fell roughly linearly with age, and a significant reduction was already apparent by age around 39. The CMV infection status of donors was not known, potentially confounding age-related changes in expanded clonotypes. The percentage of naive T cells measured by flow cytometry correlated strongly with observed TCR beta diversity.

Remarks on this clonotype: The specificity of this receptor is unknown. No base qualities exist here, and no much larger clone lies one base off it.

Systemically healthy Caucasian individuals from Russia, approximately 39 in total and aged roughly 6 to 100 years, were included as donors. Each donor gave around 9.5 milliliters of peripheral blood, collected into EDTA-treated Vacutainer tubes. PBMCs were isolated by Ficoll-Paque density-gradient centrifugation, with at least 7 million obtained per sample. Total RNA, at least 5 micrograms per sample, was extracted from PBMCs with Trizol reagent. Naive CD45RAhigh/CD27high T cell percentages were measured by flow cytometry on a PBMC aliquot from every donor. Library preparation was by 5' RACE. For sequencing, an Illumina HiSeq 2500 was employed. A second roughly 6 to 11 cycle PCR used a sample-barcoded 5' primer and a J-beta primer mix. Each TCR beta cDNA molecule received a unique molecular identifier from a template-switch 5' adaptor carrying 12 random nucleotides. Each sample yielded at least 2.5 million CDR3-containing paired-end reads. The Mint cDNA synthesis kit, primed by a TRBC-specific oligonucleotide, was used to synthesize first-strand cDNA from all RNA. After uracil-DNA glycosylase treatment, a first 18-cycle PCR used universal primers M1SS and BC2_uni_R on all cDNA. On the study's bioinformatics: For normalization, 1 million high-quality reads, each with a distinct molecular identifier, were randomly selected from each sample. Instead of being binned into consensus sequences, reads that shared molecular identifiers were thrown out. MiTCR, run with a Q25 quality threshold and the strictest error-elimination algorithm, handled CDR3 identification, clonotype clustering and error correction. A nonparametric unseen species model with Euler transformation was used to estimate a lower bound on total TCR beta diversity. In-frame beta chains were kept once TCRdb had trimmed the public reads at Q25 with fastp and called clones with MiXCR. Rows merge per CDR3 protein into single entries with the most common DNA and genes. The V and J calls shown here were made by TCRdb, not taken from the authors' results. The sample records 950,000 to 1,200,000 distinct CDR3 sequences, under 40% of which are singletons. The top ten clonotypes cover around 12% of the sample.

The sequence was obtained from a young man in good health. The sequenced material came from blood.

The CDR3 reads CASSRTDRDGLFF. The sequence in DNA is TGTGCCAGCAGTCGGACCGACAGGGACGGACTGTTTTTT. The rearranged segments are TRBV6-2 or TRBV6-3 and TRBJ1-4; the central 7 bases match TRBD1. According to the germline V gene, CDR1 reads MNHEY and CDR2 reads SVGEGT. V has 5 bases trimmed and J has 13 bases trimmed; junction bases matching no gene number 10. From its cysteine to its phenylalanine, the CDR3 spans 13 amino acids. Just the 39-base CDR3 DNA is kept, in frame starting at base 1.